Each of the 26 T cell receptor beta chains below was sequenced from the same sample in a study of T cell repertoires in cytomegalovirus infection. TCRdb passed the reads through MiXCR, listing each CDR3 protein once. The sample carries fewer than 950,000 distinct CDR3 sequences, approximately 32% recorded once. Antigens for these TCRs are unknown. The sample in question was cultured CD8+ T cells from PBMCs, obtained from culture after CMV antigen stimulation. The receptors here all came from a human donor in good health (CMV status not recorded). Some clones in this sample may be carry-over from other donors' samples.

The chain's CDR3 is CASSIEEPPGNTQYF. CDR3 bases: TGTGCCAGTAGTATAGAAGAGCCTCCAGGTAATACGCAGTATTTT. V gene TRBV19 combines with J gene TRBJ2-3; no firm D call. Germline CDR1 reads LNHDA; CDR2 reads SQIVND (reference sequence). The CDR3 has 15 amino acids. The V end lost 0 bases, the J end lost 7 bases, and 14 bases lay between the germline ends.

The rearrangement links TRBV13 to TRBJ2-1; TRBD2 matches 8 bases. Trimming at V came to 5 bases and at J to 2 bases, leaving 5 bases not matched to a gene. Germline V gene sequence: CDR1 PRHDT, CDR2 FYEKMQ (reference sequence). The CDR3 length is 15 residues. CDR3 in DNA: TGTGCCAGCAGCGAGGGACTAGGACCCTACAATGAGCAGTTCTTC. Protein sequence: CASSEGLGPYNEQFF.

In this sample, this clonotype turned up a few times. This chain links TRBV12-3 or TRBV12-4 with TRBJ2-5; D not resolved. The CDR3 is made up of 11 amino acids. V was pared by 6 bases and J by 5 bases, with 7 bases between. The CDR3 nucleotides are TGTGCCAGCAGCAATCTGGAGACCCAGTACTTC. The encoded protein is CASSNLETQYF.

The V call is TRBV27, the J call TRBJ1-1; D is undetermined. The CDR3 runs to 15 residues. Germline loops: CDR1 MNHEY, CDR2 SMNVEV (reference sequence). Trimming took 5 bases from V and 1 from J, leaving 14 bases between them. This chain's CDR3 is CASSGNLARNTEAFF. Written as DNA, the CDR3 is TGTGCCAGCAGTGGCAATTTGGCGAGGAACACTGAAGCTTTCTTT.

CDR3 nucleotides: TGTGCCAGCAGCTGGACAGTGGGGAACACTGAAGCTTTCTTT. As protein: CASSWTVGNTEAFF. The V and J genes are TRBV7-9 and TRBJ1-1; TRBD1 might be the D (6 bases). Germline lookup yields CDR1 SEHNR and CDR2 FQNEAQ (reference sequence). V lost 4 bases, J lost 1 base, and 10 bases lay in between. This CDR3 has 14 amino acids.

The J gene is TRBJ2-1, the V gene TRBV7-6; D is undetermined. Germline CDR1 reads SGHVS; CDR2 reads FNYEAQ. V was shortened by 5 bases and J by 7 bases, with 15 bases between the two germline ends. CDR3 length equals 14 residues. The CDR3 region is CASSTSLLENEQFF. The CDR3 coding sequence is TGTGCCAGCAGCACCAGTCTTTTAGAGAATGAGCAGTTCTTC.

The chain links TRBV27 to TRBJ2-2, with 11 bases that match TRBD2. The CDR3 extends over 15 amino acids. The V and J ends lost 2 bases and 9 bases, in that order; junction bases with no gene match: 5. Looked up from germline, CDR1 is MNHEY and CDR2 is SMNVEV (reference sequence). In nucleotides, the CDR3 is TGTGCCAGCAGTTTAGCTAGCGGGGGGTCCTGGGAGCTGTTTTTT. It translates to CASSLASGGSWELFF.

In this sample, this clonotype turned up once. This chain joins TRBV15 and TRBJ1-6; D gene ambiguous. The CDR3 has 14 amino acids. In germline, CDR1 is LNHNV, CDR2 YYDKDF (reference sequence). The V end was cut by 4 bases, the J end by 5 bases, with 9 bases between. Here the CDR3 reads CATSKRQDNSPLHF. In DNA form, the CDR3 reads TGTGCCACCAGCAAGCGTCAGGATAATTCACCCCTCCACTTT. The full variable domain, in which reference TRBV15 and TRBJ1-6 provide the parts outside the CDR3, is DAMVIQNPRYQVTQFGKPVTLSCSQTLNHNVMYWYQQKSSQAPKLLFHYYDKDFNNEADTPDNFQSRRPNTSFCFLDIRSPGLGDTAMYLCATSKRQDNSPLHFGNGTRLTVT.

This clonotype was detected only once. This chain connects TRBV10-1 to TRBJ2-3; 9 nucleotides match TRBD1. The germline V gene has CDR1 WNHNN and CDR2 SYGVQD (reference sequence). The length of the CDR3 is 13 residues. Losses at the gene ends were 5 bases for V and 5 bases for J; bases not matched to a gene: 2. In DNA form, the CDR3 reads TGCGCCAGCAGTCGGACAGGGGAAGATACGCAGTATTTT. Protein product: CASSRTGEDTQYF.

The chain has TRBV18 and TRBJ2-1, with 10 bases that match TRBD1. Germline V gene sequence: CDR1 KGHSH, CDR2 LQKENI. There are 15 residues in the CDR3. Trimming at V came to 2 bases and at J to 6 bases, leaving 4 bases not matched to a gene. In nucleotides, the CDR3 is TGTGCCAGCTCACCAAAGGACAGGGGGACCAATGAGCAGTTCTTC. This encodes CASSPKDRGTNEQFF.

The chain recombines TRBV19 with TRBJ1-1, with D possibly being TRBD1 (5 bases). The CDR3 sequence is 15 residues long. V lost 5 bases and J lost 3, with 16 bases in between. Germline assignment: CDR1 LNHDA and CDR2 SQIVND (reference sequence). In DNA, the CDR3 is TGTGCCAGTAGTCCACGGGGACCTGGGGACACTGAAGCTTTCTTT. Residues: CASSPRGPGDTEAFF.

CDR3 residues: CSVVLGSTDTQYF. DNA of the CDR3: TGCAGCGTTGTCTTGGGAAGCACAGATACGCAGTATTTT. The genes are TRBV29-1 and TRBJ2-3; D gene uncertain. V was clipped by 4 bases and J by 0 bases, with 8 bases between them. Germline CDR1 and CDR2: SQVTM and ANQGSEA. This CDR3 has 13 amino acids.

The gene calls are TRBV27 and TRBJ2-2; 12 bases match TRBD2. Germline V gives CDR1 MNHEY, CDR2 SMNVEV (reference sequence). J gave up 6 bases and V 6 bases, and 8 bases lay outside the gene matches. This CDR3 comprises 16 residues. The CDR3 here is CASSPSSGGGSGELFF. The CDR3 DNA reads TGTGCCAGCAGCCCCTCTAGCGGGGGGGGATCCGGGGAGCTGTTTTTT.

V gene TRBV12-3 or TRBV12-4 combines with J gene TRBJ2-3; 7 nucleotides line up with TRBD2. This CDR3 has 13 amino acids. After removal of 8 bases from V and 0 bases from J, the junction contained 2 bases not matched to a gene. The CDR3 sequence: CASGGESTDTQYF. As DNA, the CDR3 is TGTGCCAGCGGGGGGGAGAGCACAGATACGCAGTATTTT.

The V gene is TRBV2, the J gene TRBJ1-2; the match to TRBD1 covers 8 bases. CDR3 length: 12 residues. The V segment lost 10 bases and the J segment 6 bases; nucleotides outside the gene matches: 7. Germline V gives CDR1 SNHLY, CDR2 FYNNEI. CDR3 in DNA: TGTGCCACCTCGACAGGGGTCGATGGCTACACCTTC. This encodes CATSTGVDGYTF.

This chain joins TRBV13 and TRBJ2-5; maybe TRBD2 (6 bases). Germline CDR1 PRHDT, CDR2 FYEKMQ (reference sequence). The CDR3 is 14 residues long. The V end lost 5 bases, the J end lost 2 bases, and 12 bases lay between the germline ends. The CDR3 nucleotides read TGTGCCAGCAGCGGACGACTAGAGCAAGAGACCCAGTACTTC. Its protein product is CASSGRLEQETQYF.

This clonotype was detected many times. This chain links TRBV12-3 or TRBV12-4 with TRBJ2-7, with D possibly called TRBD1 or TRBD2 (5 bases each). Trimming took off 6 bases at V and 5 bases at J, with 11 bases between the two ends. This CDR3 comprises 12 residues. Here the CDR3 reads CASSLLGDEQYF. The DNA of the CDR3 is TGTGCCAGCAGCCTCTTGGGGGACGAGCAGTACTTC.

This clonotype showed up just a few times. Because it lacks the conserved phenylalanine or tryptophan at the end, this CDR3 is likely a read error. The gene calls are TRBV9 and TRBJ2-5; D is uncertain. Per the germline V gene, CDR1 is SGDLS and CDR2 is YYNGEE. The CDR3 is made up of 12 amino acids. Here the CDR3 reads CASGVEGETQYS. CDR3 nucleotide sequence: TGTGCCAGCGGCGTAGAAGGGGAGACCCAGTACTCC.

Ten or more counts support this clonotype. This rearrangement joins TRBV7-2 to TRBJ2-3; TRBD1 might be the D (6 bases). This CDR3 comprises 15 residues. The V gene lost 5 bases and the J gene lost 0 bases, with 12 bases spanning the gap. The germline gives CDR1 SGHTA, CDR2 FQGNSA. The CDR3: CASSPPRGSTDTQYF. The CDR3 nucleotides read TGTGCCAGCAGCCCCCCCAGGGGAAGCACAGATACGCAGTATTTT.

V is TRBV19 and J is TRBJ2-1, with 10 bases identical to TRBD1. The CDR3 totals 15 residues. In germline, CDR1 is LNHDA, CDR2 SQIVND (reference sequence). Trimming cost V 6 bases and J 6 bases; bases outside gene matches: 8. Written as DNA, the CDR3 is TGTGCCAGTAGCAAGGGACAGGGGAGGATCAATGAGCAGTTCTTC. The encoded protein is CASSKGQGRINEQFF.

A few counts support this clonotype. The rearrangement joins TRBV5-6 to TRBJ2-1; D gene unclear. Germline values: CDR1 SGHDT, CDR2 YYEEEE. This CDR3 is built from 14 residues. Deletions cut 4 bases from V and 8 bases from J, with 16 bases between. CDR3 residues: CASSTGRPVDEQFF. CDR3 DNA sequence: TGTGCCAGCAGCACCGGACGGCCGGTGGATGAGCAGTTCTTC. Full variable domain (remainder filled in from reference TRBV5-6 and TRBJ2-1): DAGVTQSPTHLIKTRGQQVTLRCSPKSGHDTVSWYQQALGQGPQFIFQYYEEEERQRGNFPDRFSGHQFPNYSSELNVNALLLGDSALYLCASSTGRPVDEQFFGPGTRLTVL.

The chain joins TRBV7-4 to TRBJ2-3; D is unclear. The CDR3 runs to 14 residues. Germline assignment: CDR1 SGHVT and CDR2 SQSDAQ. V lost 4 bases and J lost 2, with 10 bases in between. CDR3: CASSSGTDTDTQYF. DNA for the CDR3: TGTGCCAGCAGCTCTGGCACGGACACAGATACGCAGTATTTT.

This clonotype was observed once. V and J are TRBV6-5 and TRBJ1-5; D might be TRBD1 (6 bases). The germline CDR1 and CDR2 sequences are MNHEY and SVGAGI. This CDR3 has 14 amino acids. V lost 2 bases and J 7 bases, leaving 12 bases between the germline ends. This CDR3 reads CASSYAGVSQPQHF. The CDR3 DNA is TGTGCCAGCAGTTACGCAGGGGTTAGCCAGCCCCAGCATTTT.

This clonotype was seen a few times. This chain uses TRBV7-9 with TRBJ2-3, with unresolved D. The CDR3 covers 14 residues. Per the germline V gene, CDR1 is SEHNR and CDR2 is FQNEAQ (reference sequence). The V gene lost 4 bases and the J gene lost 6 bases, with 14 bases spanning the gap. CDR3 nucleotide sequence: TGTGCCAGCAGCTCCCCCGCGTACACGGATACGCAGTATTTT. Its translation: CASSSPAYTDTQYF.

This clonotype was seen a few times. This chain uses TRBV10-3 with TRBJ2-6, with D possibly called TRBD1 or TRBD2 (5 bases each). The V gene's germline CDR1 is ENHRY and CDR2 SYGVKD. V dropped 7 bases and J dropped 2 bases, with 18 bases sitting between them. CDR3 length: 17 amino acids. The CDR3 protein is CAIKLRDHEAGANVLTF. The CDR3 DNA reads TGTGCCATCAAACTCCGGGACCATGAGGCTGGGGCCAACGTCCTGACTTTC.

This clonotype was seen a handful of times. The V and J genes are TRBV11-3 and TRBJ2-5, with 8 nucleotides matching TRBD2. V lost 2 bases, J lost 5 bases, and 10 bases stayed unmatched. The CDR3 is 16 residues long. The V gene's germline CDR1 is SGHNT and CDR2 YENEEA. CDR3 in amino acids: CASSLTYRTSFETQYF. DNA for the CDR3: TGTGCCAGCAGCTTAACCTACCGGACTAGCTTTGAGACCCAGTACTTC.